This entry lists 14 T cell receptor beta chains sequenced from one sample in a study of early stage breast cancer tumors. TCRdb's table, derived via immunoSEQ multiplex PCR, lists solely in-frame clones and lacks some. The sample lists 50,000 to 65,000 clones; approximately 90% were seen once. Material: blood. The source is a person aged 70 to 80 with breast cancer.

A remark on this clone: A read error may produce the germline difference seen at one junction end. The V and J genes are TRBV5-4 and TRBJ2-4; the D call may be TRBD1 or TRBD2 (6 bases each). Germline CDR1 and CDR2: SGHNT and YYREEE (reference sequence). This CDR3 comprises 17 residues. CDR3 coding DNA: TGTGCCAGCAGGTTGGGGGGCCCGACTGGCAACCAAAACATTCAGTACTTC. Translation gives CASRLGGPTGNQNIQYF.

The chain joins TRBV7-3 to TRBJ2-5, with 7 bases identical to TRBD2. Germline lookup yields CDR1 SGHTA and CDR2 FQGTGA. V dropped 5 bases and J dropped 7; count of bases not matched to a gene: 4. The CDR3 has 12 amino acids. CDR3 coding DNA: TGTGCCAGCAGCGGATCGGGGGGGACCCAGTACTTC. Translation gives CASSGSGGTQYF. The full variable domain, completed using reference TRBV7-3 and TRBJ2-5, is GAGVSQTPSNKVTEKGKYVELRCDPISGHTALYWYRQSLGQGPEFLIYFQGTGAADDSGLPNDRFFAVRPEGSVSTLKIQRTERGDSAVYLCASSGSGGTQYFGPGTRLLVL.

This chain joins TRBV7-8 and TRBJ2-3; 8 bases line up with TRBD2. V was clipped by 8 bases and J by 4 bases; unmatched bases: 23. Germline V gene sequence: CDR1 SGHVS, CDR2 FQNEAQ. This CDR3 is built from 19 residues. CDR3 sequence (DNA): TGTGCCAGCGTTCGTAATCCGGTCATAGCGGGAAGCGGTTCAGATACGCAGTATTTT. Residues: CASVRNPVIAGSGSDTQYF.

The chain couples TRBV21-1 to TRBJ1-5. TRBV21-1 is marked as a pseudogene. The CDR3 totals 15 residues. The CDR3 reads CASSKGRDSNQPQHF. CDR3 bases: TGTGCCAGCAGCAAGGGGCGGGATAGCAATCAGCCCCAGCATTTT.

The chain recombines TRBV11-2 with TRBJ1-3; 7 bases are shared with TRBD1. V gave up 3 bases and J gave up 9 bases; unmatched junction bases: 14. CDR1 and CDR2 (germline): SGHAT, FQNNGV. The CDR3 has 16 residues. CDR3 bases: TGTGCCAGCAGCTTGATTGACAGGGCCTATGGAGGCACCATATATTTT. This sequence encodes CASSLIDRAYGGTIYF.

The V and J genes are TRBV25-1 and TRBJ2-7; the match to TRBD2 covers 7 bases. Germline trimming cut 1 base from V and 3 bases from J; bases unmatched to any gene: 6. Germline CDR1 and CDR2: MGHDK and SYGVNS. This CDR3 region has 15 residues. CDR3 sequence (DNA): TGTGCCAGCAGTGAATCGGCGGGAGCAATCTACGAGCAGTACTTC. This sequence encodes CASSESAGAIYEQYF.

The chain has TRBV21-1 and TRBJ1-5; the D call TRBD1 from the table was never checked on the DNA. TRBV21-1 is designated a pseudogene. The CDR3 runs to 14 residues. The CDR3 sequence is CASIGTERNQPQHF. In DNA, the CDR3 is TGTGCCAGCATCGGGACAGAGCGGAATCAGCCCCAGCATTTT.

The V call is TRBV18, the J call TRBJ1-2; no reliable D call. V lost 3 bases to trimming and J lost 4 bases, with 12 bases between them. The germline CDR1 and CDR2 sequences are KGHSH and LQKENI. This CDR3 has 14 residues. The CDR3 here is CASSPPTESYGYTF. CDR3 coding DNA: TGTGCCAGCTCACCGCCCACAGAGAGCTATGGCTACACCTTC.

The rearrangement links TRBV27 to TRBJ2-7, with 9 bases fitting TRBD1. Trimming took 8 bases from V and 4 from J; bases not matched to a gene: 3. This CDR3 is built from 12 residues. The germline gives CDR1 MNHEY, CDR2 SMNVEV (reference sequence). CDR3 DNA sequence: TGTGCCAGCTGGGGACAGGGATACGAGCAGTACTTC. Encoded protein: CASWGQGYEQYF.

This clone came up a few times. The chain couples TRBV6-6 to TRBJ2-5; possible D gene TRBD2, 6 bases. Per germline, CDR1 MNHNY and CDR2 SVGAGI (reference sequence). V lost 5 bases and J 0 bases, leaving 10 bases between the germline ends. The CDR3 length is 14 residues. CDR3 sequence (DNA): TGTGCCAGCAGTCAGAGCGGGTACCAAGAGACCCAGTACTTC. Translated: CASSQSGYQETQYF.

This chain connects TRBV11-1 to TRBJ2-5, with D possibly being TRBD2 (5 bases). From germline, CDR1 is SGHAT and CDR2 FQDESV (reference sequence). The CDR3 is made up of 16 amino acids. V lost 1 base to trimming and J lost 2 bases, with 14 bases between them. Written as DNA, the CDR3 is TGTGCCAGCAGCTTAGGTGTGCAGACTATACAAGAGACCCAGTACTTC. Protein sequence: CASSLGVQTIQETQYF. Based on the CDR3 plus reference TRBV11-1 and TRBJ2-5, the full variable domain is EAEVAQSPRYKITEKSQAVAFWCDPISGHATLYWYRQILGQGPELLVQFQDESVVDDSQLPKDRFSAERLKGVDSTLKIQPAELGDSAMYLCASSLGVQTIQETQYFGPGTRLLVL.

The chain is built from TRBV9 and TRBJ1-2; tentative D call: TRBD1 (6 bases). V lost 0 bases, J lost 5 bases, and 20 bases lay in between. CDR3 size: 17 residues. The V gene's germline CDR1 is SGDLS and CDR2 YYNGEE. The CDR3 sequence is CASSVEAGADLIYGYTF. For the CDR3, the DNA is TGTGCCAGCAGCGTAGAGGCAGGGGCCGACCTGATATATGGCTACACCTTC.

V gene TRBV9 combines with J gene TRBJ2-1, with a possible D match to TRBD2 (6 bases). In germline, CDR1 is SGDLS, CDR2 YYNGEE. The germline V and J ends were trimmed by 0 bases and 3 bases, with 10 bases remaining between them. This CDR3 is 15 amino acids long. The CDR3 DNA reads TGTGCCAGCAGCGTAGATGGTAGCGGCTACAATGAGCAGTTCTTC. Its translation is CASSVDGSGYNEQFF.

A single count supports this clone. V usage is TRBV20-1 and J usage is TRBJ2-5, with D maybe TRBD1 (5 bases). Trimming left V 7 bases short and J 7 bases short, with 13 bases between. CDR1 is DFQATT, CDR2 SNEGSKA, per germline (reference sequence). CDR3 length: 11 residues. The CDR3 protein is CSGGSKGTQYF. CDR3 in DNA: TGCAGTGGGGGCTCAAAAGGGACCCAGTACTTC.